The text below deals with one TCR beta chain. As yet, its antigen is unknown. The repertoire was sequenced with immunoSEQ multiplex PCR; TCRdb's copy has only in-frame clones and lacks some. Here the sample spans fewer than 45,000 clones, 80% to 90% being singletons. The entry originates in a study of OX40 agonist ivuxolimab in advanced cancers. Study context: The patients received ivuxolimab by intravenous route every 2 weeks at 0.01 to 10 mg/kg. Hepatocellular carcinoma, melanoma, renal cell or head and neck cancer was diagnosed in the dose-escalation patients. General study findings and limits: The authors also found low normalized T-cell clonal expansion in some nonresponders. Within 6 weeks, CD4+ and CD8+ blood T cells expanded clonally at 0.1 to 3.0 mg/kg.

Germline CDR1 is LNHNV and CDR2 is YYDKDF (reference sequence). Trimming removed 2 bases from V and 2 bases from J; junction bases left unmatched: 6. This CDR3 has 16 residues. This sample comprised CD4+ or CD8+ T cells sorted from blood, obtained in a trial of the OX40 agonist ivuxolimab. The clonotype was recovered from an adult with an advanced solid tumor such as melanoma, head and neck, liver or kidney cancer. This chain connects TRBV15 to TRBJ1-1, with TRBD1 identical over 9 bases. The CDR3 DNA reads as TGTGCCACCAGCAGAAACCCGGGACAGGGAAACACTGAAGCTTTCTTT. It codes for CATSRNPGQGNTEAFF.